This T cell receptor (beta chain) was found in a study of T cell repertoires in cytomegalovirus infection. At the level of the study: TCR beta signatures that were public indicated CMV infection and matching HLA type.

Trimming pared 6 bases from V and 0 bases from J, leaving 11 bases between. The CDR3 length is 15 residues. Germline CDR1 reads MNHNY; CDR2 reads SVGAGI (reference sequence). Whole-study findings and limits: CMV carriers having the relevant HLA were flagged by cumulative public TCR beta family frequency. Predominance within the ex vivo response was attributable to HLA-C-restricted CMV-specific TCR beta clonotypes.

MiXCR, applied by TCRdb to the reads, yields one record per CDR3 protein. The sample includes more than 350,000 distinct CDR3 sequences, around 32% of them seen just once. This clonotype was seen a handful of times. The antigen is undetermined. Sequencing input: PBMCs. This sequence joins TRBV6-6 and TRBJ2-2; D may be TRBD1 (6 bases). The receptor comes from a human donor in good health (CMV status not recorded). Some clones in this sample may be carry-over from other donors' samples. The CDR3 coding sequence is TGTGCCAGCAGGACGGGACAAACGAACACCGGGGAGCTGTTTTTT. Translated: CASRTGQTNTGELFF.